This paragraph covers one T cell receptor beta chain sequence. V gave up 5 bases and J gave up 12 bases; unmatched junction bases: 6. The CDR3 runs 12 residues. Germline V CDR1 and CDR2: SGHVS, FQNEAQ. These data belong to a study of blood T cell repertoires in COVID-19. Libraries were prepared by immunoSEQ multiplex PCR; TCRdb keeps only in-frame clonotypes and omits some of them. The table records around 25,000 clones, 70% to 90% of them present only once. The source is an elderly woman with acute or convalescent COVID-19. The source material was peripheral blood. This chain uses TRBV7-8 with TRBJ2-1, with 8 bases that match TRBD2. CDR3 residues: CASSLERERQFF. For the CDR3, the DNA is TGTGCCAGCAGCCTTGAGCGGGAGCGGCAGTTCTTC.